The clone carrying this T cell receptor (beta chain) was counted a single time. Time point in this sample: week 3, after first cycle of checkpoint inhibitor. The V gene's germline CDR1 is SNHLY and CDR2 FYNNEI. Trimming cost V 3 bases and J 5 bases; bases outside gene matches: 7. The CDR3 runs 15 residues. The repertoire was sequenced with immunoSEQ multiplex PCR; TCRdb's copy has only in-frame clones and lacks some. The profile shows some 15,000 clones, around nine tenths of them singletons. This entry belongs to a study of blood T cell dynamics during melanoma immunotherapy. Whole-study context: Patients with metastatic melanoma got pembrolizumab or nivolumab-ipilimumab as first-line care.

Sequences were derived from effector memory CD8+ T cells from blood, sampled from a patient treated with checkpoint blockade. This TCR was recovered from a human donor with melanoma. The rearrangement uses TRBV2 and TRBJ1-1; 9 nucleotides agree with TRBD1. The DNA for the CDR3 is TGTGCCAGCAGTGATCGGGGGACAGGGAGGACTGAAGCTTTCTTT. Its protein is CASSDRGTGRTEAFF.